The 3 T cell receptor beta chains below come from one sample, sequenced in a study of beta chain features in type 1 diabetes. Study-level points and caveats: In all four CD4+ subsets, TCRB CDR3 length was significantly, moderately reduced in type 1 diabetes.

Which antigens these TCRs recognize remains unknown. The entirety of the isolated RNA underwent reverse transcription, so expressed TCRB transcripts were sequenced. The assay was immunoSEQ multiplex PCR, and TCRdb's table has in-frame clones only and misses some. The sample gives 240,000 or so clones, approximately 15% of which show up once; almost 0.02% is in the top ten. Sequencing input: naive CD4+ T cells from blood. These receptors were obtained from a man aged 25 to 45 with type 1 diabetes.

This clone was seen more than once but under ten times. This rearrangement joins TRBV6-6 to TRBJ1-6, with D possibly TRBD1 on 5 matching bases. V lost 5 bases to trimming and J lost 8 bases, with 13 bases between them. The CDR3 runs to 14 residues. Germline loops: CDR1 MNHNY, CDR2 SVGAGI (reference sequence). In DNA, the CDR3 is TGTGCCAGCAGTACGAGGGGCGGGGATTCACCCCTCCACTTT. Residues: CASSTRGGDSPLHF.

This clone is a singleton in its sample. The J gene is TRBJ1-1, the V gene TRBV11-2; D perhaps matches TRBD1 (5 bases). Trimming took off 3 bases at V and 0 bases at J, with 17 bases between the two ends. This CDR3 region has 17 residues. CDR1 SGHAT and CDR2 FQNNGV come from the germline V gene. The CDR3 loop reads CASSFSSGGSMNTEAFF. The CDR3 DNA follows: TGTGCCAGCAGCTTCAGTAGCGGGGGAAGTATGAACACTGAAGCTTTCTTT.

J is TRBJ2-5 and V is TRBV11-2; unclear D gene. Trimming shortened V by 5 bases and J by 7 bases, and 14 bases separated the two germline ends. Germline CDR1 SGHAT, CDR2 FQNNGV. The CDR3 has 13 amino acids. DNA of the CDR3: TGTGCCAGCAGCCCAGGCGTAGGTTGGACCCAGTACTTC. This encodes CASSPGVGWTQYF.